A selection of T cell receptor beta chains follows, all from one sample in a study of siplizumab effects on memory and regulatory T cells. Clones were read by immunoSEQ multiplex PCR, and TCRdb kept only the in-frame ones, dropping some. The table shows around 7,800 clones, with more than 60% occurring only once. The material sequenced was effector memory CD8+ T cells sorted from blood. The source of these receptors is a human donor in good health. CDR3s include the opening cysteine and the closing phenylalanine or tryptophan. D genes are given only for firm matches. Where a row states a size, it is once, few, many or the class of an expanded clone; other rows omit it.

j_call	clone_size	d_call	v_call	cdr3_length	cdr3_nt	cdr3_aa
TRBJ2-7	medium-sized	TRBD2	TRBV6-1	15	TGTGCCAGCAGTGCGTCTAGCGGGAGCCCAAGCGAGCAGTACTTC	CASSASSGSPSEQYF
TRBJ2-7	medium-sized	TRBD1	TRBV9	14	TGTGCCAGCAGCGCCAATGACAGGGGGGGAGAGCAGTACTTC	CASSANDRGGEQYF
TRBJ2-1	NA	TRBD2	TRBV29-1	14	TGCAGCGCCGGGACTAGCGGAGGGGTTAATGAGCAGTTCTTC	CSAGTSGGVNEQFF
TRBJ2-7	NA	NA	TRBV21-1	14	TGTGCCAGCAGCGGACGGACCGGCTCCTACGAGCAGTACTTC	CASSGRTGSYEQYF
TRBJ2-3	NA	NA	TRBV7-6	13	TGTGCCAGCAGCGCTACTAGCACAGATACGCAGTATTTT	CASSATSTDTQYF
TRBJ2-7	NA	NA	TRBV19	14	TGTGCCAGTAGTATGGGGGGACAGAGCTACGAGCAGTACTTC	CASSMGGQSYEQYF
TRBJ2-3	NA	TRBD2	TRBV15	14	TGTGCCACCAGCAGAGAGCGGGAGACAGATACGCAGTATTTT	CATSRERETDTQYF
TRBJ2-3	NA	NA	TRBV9	15	TGTGCCAGCAGCGTCCTAGCAGAAAATTCAGATACGCAGTATTTT	CASSVLAENSDTQYF
TRBJ2-3	NA	NA	TRBV6-4	14	TGTGCCAGCAGTCCCCAGGGATCAACAGATACGCAGTATTTT	CASSPQGSTDTQYF
TRBJ1-1	NA	NA	TRBV7-8	14	TGTGCCAGCAGCTTAACGACAGTCAACACTGAAGCTTTCTTT	CASSLTTVNTEAFF
TRBJ2-7	NA	NA	TRBV21-1	10	TGTGCCAGCAATCGATTAGAGCAGTACTTC	CASNRLEQYF
TRBJ2-3	NA	NA	TRBV29-1	13	TGCAGCGTTGAATTGACGAGCACAGATACGCAGTATTTT	CSVELTSTDTQYF
TRBJ2-3	NA	TRBD2	TRBV5-6	19	TGTGCCAGCAGCCCTTACCTTTTAGCGGGAGGGCCGGGTCAAGATACGCAGTATTTT	CASSPYLLAGGPGQDTQYF
TRBJ2-7	medium-sized	NA	TRBV5-6	14	TGTGCCAGCAGCTTGGCCGGCTCTACCTACGAGCAGTACTTC	CASSLAGSTYEQYF
TRBJ2-1	NA	NA	TRBV11-2	19	TGTGCCAGCAGCTTAGGGAGAAAAATAGCGGCAAGCTCCTACAATGAGCAGTTCTTC	CASSLGRKIAASSYNEQFF
TRBJ2-6	NA	NA	TRBV10-1	18	TGCGCCAGCAGTTTACAATCAAGAGCACAAAGTCGGGCCAACGTCCTGACTTTC	CASSLQSRAQSRANVLTF
TRBJ1-1	NA	TRBD1	TRBV27	14	TGTGCCAGCAGTTTAATGCAGGGGGCAACTGAAGCTTTCTTT	CASSLMQGATEAFF
TRBJ2-3	large	NA	TRBV7-3	13	TGTGCCAGCAGCTTAGAGTACACAGATACGCAGTATTTT	CASSLEYTDTQYF
TRBJ2-1	few	TRBD2	TRBV5-5	13	TGTGCCAGCAGCTCGGGACTATACAATGAGCAGTTCTTC	CASSSGLYNEQFF
TRBJ1-4	few	NA	TRBV18	13	TGTGCCAGCTCTTCAGCCCTTAATGAAAAACTGTTTTTT	CASSSALNEKLFF
TRBJ2-7	NA	NA	TRBV28	16	TGTGCCAGCAGGGGAGTTGTAGCTGCTAGCTCCTACGAGCAGTACTTC	CASRGVVAASSYEQYF
TRBJ2-7	NA	TRBD2	TRBV7-8	15	TGTGCCAGCAGCCCGAGGACTAGCGGGAACTACGAGCAGTACTTC	CASSPRTSGNYEQYF
TRBJ2-5	NA	NA	TRBV27	13	TGTGCCAGCAGTTTAAGATGGGGAGAGACCCAGTACTTC	CASSLRWGETQYF
TRBJ2-1	NA	NA	TRBV7-9	11	TGTGCCAGCAGCCCAGGCAGTGAGCAGTTCTTC	CASSPGSEQFF